The 9 T cell receptor beta chains below come from one sample, sequenced in a study of blood T cell repertoires in COVID-19. This table comes from immunoSEQ multiplex PCR, and its TCRdb copy is limited to in-frame clones, with some not included. The sample yields fewer than 200,000 clones, 80% to 90% seen once. The sample was PBMCs or T cells enriched from blood (not recorded which). These receptors all stem from a man between 50 and 59 years old who had recovered from COVID-19.

V is TRBV7-6 and J is TRBJ2-1; 9 nucleotides align to TRBD1. Germline trimming cut 4 bases from V and 6 bases from J; bases unmatched to any gene: 7. Germline CDR1 is SGHVS and CDR2 is FNYEAQ. The CDR3 extends over 15 amino acids. The CDR3 sequence: CASSSTGTGTNEQFF. For the CDR3, the DNA is TGTGCCAGCAGCTCCACCGGGACAGGGACCAATGAGCAGTTCTTC. Filled out from reference TRBV7-6 and TRBJ2-1, the complete variable domain reads GAGVSQSPRYKVTKRGQDVALRCDPISGHVSLYWYRQALGQGPEFLTYFNYEAQQDKSGLPNDRFSAERPEGSISTLTIQRTEQRDSAMYRCASSSTGTGTNEQFFGPGTRLTVL.

This clone showed up just once. J is TRBJ2-1 and V is TRBV13; 10 bases fit TRBD2. This CDR3 comprises 16 residues. Germline CDR1 and CDR2: PRHDT and FYEKMQ (reference sequence). The ends lost 4 bases at V and 9 bases at J; junction bases unmatched: 12. Here the CDR3 reads CASSWEYIAGGVEQFF. CDR3 sequence (DNA): TGTGCCAGCAGCTGGGAATACATAGCGGGGGGCGTTGAGCAGTTCTTC.

The V call is TRBV15, the J call TRBJ1-1, with D perhaps TRBD1 (6 bases). CDR1 and CDR2 (germline): LNHNV, YYDKDF (reference sequence). This CDR3 contains 16 residues. The V end lost 0 bases, the J end lost 1 base, and 12 bases lay between the germline ends. DNA for the CDR3: TGTGCCACCAGCAGAGATAGACAGGTCGGGAACACTGAAGCTTTCTTT. This codes for CATSRDRQVGNTEAFF.

The V call is TRBV3-1 (or the pseudogene TRBV3-2), the J call TRBJ1-2; TRBD1 is a possible D gene (5 bases). V lost 2 bases and J lost 4, with 17 bases in between. The V gene's germline CDR1 is LGHDT and CDR2 YNNKEL (reference sequence). The CDR3 is 16 residues long. CDR3 region: CASSQNDRQILYGYTF. For the CDR3, the DNA is TGTGCCAGCAGCCAAAACGACCGACAGATCCTCTATGGCTACACCTTC.

The table lists this clone with a count of one. The rearrangement links TRBV6-1 to TRBJ1-4, with 10 bases fitting TRBD1. The CDR3 length is 15 residues. Germline V gives CDR1 MNHNS, CDR2 SASEGT. V lost 3 bases and J lost 8; bases outside the gene matches: 6. CDR3 bases: TGTGCCAGCAGTGATTCGACAGGGGGCAACGAAAAACTGTTTTTT. Its protein is CASSDSTGGNEKLFF.

This chain uses TRBV14 with TRBJ2-4, with D possibly matching TRBD1 (6 bases). Trimming left V 1 base short and J 15 bases short, with 13 bases between. This CDR3 comprises 12 residues. Germline assignment: CDR1 SGHDN and CDR2 FVKESK. This chain's CDR3 is CASSQGEGGRYF. CDR3 DNA sequence: TGTGCCAGCAGCCAAGGGGAAGGGGGACGGTACTTC.

The genes are TRBV7-8 and TRBJ1-5; D gene ambiguous. The CDR3 is 17 amino acids. The germline gives CDR1 SGHVS, CDR2 FQNEAQ. V lost 5 bases to trimming and J lost 2 bases, with 19 bases between them. CDR3 sequence reads: CASSQTGIISGNQPQHF. The CDR3 region has the DNA TGTGCCAGCAGCCAAACCGGGATTATATCGGGCAATCAGCCCCAGCATTTT.

The gene calls are TRBV4-1 and TRBJ1-6; 7 bases fit TRBD1. The CDR3 has 18 residues. The trim removed 1 base at V and 0 bases at J, leaving 6 bases unmatched. The germline V gene has CDR1 MGHRA and CDR2 YSYEKL. CDR3 in amino acids: CASSQGGTAYSYNSPLHF. The CDR3 DNA sequence: TGCGCCAGCAGCCAAGGGGGGACAGCTTACTCCTATAATTCACCCCTCCACTTT.

The CDR3, as DNA: TGTGCCAGCAGGGCCCGGGGCGGGGCGTACAATGAGCAGTTCTTC. Its protein is CASRARGGAYNEQFF. This chain connects TRBV11-2 to TRBJ2-1, with a tentative D call TRBD2 (6 bases). This CDR3 is 15 amino acids long. V shed 6 bases and J shed 4 bases, with 16 bases lying between them. Germline V CDR1 and CDR2: SGHAT, FQNNGV.